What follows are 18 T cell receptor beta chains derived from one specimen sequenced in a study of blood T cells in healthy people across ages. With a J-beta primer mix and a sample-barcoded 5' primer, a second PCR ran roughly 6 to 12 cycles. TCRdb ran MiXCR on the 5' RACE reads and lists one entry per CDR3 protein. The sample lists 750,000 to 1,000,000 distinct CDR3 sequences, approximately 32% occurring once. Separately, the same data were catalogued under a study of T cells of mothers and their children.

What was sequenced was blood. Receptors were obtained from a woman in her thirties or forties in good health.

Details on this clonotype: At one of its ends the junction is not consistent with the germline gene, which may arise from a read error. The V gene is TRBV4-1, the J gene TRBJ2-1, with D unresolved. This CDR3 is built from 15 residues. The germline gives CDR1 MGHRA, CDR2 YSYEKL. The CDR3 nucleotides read TGCGCCTGCAGCCCTCTTCCCGGGTCCTACAATGAGCAGTTCTTC. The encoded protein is CACSPLPGSYNEQFF.

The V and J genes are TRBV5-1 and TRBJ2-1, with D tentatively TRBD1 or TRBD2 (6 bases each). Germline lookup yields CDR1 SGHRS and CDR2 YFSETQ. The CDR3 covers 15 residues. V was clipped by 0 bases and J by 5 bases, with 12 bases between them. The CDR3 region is CASSLDLGGNNEQFF. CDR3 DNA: TGCGCCAGCAGCTTGGATCTCGGGGGCAACAATGAGCAGTTCTTC. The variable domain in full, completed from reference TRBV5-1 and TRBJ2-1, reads KAGVTQTPRYLIKTRGQQVTLSCSPISGHRSVSWYQQTPGQGLQFLFEYFSETQRNKGNFPGRFSGRQFSNSRSEMNVSTLELGDSALYLCASSLDLGGNNEQFFGPGTRLTVL.

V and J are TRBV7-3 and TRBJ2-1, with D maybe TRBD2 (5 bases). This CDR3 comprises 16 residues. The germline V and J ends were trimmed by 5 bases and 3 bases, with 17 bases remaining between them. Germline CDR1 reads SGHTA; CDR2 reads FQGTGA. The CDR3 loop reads CASSPTRSSVYNEQFF. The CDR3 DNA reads TGTGCCAGCAGCCCTACTAGGAGCTCGGTCTACAATGAGCAGTTCTTC.

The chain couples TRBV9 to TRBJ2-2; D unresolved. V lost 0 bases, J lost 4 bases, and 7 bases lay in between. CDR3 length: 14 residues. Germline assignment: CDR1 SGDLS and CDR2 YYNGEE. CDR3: CASSVVPGTGELFF. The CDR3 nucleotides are TGTGCCAGCAGCGTAGTCCCGGGCACCGGGGAGCTGTTTTTT.

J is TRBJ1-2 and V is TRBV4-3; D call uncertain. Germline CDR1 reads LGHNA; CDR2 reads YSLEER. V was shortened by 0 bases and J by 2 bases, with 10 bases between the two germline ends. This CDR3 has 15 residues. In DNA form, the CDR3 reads TGCGCCAGCAGCCAAGATTCGCCGGGAAACTATGGCTACACCTTC. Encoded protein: CASSQDSPGNYGYTF.

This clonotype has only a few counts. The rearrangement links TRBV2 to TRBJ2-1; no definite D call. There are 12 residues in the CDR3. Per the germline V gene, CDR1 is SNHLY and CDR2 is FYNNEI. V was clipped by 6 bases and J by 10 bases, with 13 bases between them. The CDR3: CASSEQQNEQFF. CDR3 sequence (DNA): TGTGCCAGCAGCGAACAGCAAAACGAGCAGTTCTTC.

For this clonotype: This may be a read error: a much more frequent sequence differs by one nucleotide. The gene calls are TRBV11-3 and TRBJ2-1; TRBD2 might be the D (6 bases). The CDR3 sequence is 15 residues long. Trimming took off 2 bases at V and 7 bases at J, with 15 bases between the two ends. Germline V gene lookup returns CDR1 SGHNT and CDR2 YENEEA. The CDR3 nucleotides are TGTGCCAGCAGCTTAAACCGGTGGGGGGAAAATGAGCAGTTCTTC. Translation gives CASSLNRWGENEQFF.

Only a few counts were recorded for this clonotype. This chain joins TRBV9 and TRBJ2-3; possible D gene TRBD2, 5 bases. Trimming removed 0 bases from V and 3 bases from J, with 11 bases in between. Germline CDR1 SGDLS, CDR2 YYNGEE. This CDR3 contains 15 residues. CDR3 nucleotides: TGTGCCAGCAGCGTAGGGGGAGTTGGGACAGATACGCAGTATTTT. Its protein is CASSVGGVGTDTQYF.

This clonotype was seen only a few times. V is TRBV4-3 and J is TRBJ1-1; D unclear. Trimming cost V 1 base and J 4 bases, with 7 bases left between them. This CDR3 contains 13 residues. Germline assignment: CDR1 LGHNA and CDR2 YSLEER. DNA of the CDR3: TGCGCCAGCAGCCAAGGGATCCGCACTGAAGCTTTCTTT. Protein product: CASSQGIRTEAFF.

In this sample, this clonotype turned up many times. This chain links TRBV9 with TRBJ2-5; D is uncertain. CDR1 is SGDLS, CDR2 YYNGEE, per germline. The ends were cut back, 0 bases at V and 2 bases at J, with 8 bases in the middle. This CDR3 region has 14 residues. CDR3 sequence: CASSVESAQETQYF. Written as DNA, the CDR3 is TGTGCCAGCAGCGTAGAGAGCGCGCAAGAGACCCAGTACTTC.

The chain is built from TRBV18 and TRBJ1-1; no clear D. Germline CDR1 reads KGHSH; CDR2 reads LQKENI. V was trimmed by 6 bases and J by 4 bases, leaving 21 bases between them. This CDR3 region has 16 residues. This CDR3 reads CASSQKSPGRGTEAFF. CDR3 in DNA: TGTGCCAGCTCTCAAAAAAGCCCGGGGAGAGGCACTGAAGCTTTCTTT. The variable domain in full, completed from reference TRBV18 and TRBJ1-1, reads NAGVMQNPRHLVRRRGQEARLRCSPMKGHSHVYWYRQLPEEGLKFMVYLQKENIIDESGMPKERFSAEFPKEGPSILRIQQVVRGDSAAYFCASSQKSPGRGTEAFFGQGTRLTVV.

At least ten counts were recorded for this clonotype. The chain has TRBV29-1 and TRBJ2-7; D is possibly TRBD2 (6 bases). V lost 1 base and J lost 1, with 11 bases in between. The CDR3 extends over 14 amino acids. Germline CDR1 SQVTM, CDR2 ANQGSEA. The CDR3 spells CSVEGGDVSYEQYF. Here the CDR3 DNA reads TGCAGCGTTGAAGGCGGGGACGTTTCCTACGAGCAGTACTTC.

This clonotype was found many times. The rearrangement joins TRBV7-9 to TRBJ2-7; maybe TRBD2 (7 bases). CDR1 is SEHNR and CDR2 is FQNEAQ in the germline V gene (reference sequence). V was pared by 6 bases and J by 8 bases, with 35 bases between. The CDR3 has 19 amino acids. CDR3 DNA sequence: TGTGCCAGCAGTTCGTGGGGGGCTAGCGGACTCTCCGGGGGTATTCAGCAGTACTTC. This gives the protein CASSSWGASGLSGGIQQYF.

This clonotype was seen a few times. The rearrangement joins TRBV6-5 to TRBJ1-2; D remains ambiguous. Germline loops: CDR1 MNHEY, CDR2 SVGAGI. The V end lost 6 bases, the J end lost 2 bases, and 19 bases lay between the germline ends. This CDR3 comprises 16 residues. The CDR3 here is CASRRTISTGNYGYTF. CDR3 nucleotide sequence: TGTGCCAGCAGGAGGACGATCTCCACCGGGAACTATGGCTACACCTTC.

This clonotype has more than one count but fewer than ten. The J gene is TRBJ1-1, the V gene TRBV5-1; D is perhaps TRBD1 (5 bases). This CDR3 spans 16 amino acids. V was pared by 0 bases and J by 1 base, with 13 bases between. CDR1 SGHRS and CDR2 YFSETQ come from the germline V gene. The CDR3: CASSLALAGKNTEAFF. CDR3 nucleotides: TGCGCCAGCAGCTTGGCACTGGCAGGGAAGAACACTGAAGCTTTCTTT.

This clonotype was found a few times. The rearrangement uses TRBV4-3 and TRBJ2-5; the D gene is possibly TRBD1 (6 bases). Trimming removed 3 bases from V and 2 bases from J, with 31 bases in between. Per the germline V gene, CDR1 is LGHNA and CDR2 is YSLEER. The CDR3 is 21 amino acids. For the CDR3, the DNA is TGCGCCAGCAGCCAGAAGAGTGGGATCCTATCGGACAGAGACTTTCAAGAGACCCAGTACTTC. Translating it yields CASSQKSGILSDRDFQETQYF.

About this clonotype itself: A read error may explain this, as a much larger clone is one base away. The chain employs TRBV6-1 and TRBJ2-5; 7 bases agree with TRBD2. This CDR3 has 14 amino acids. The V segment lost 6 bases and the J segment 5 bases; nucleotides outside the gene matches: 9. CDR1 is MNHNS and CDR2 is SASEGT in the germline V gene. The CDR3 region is CASRDGGIKETQYF. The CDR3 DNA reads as TGTGCCAGCAGGGACGGGGGGATCAAGGAGACCCAGTACTTC.

CDR3 sequence (DNA): TGTGCCAGCAGTGAAAAATTCCCCGGGGAGTCCTACAATGAGCAGTTCTTC. Translated: CASSEKFPGESYNEQFF. V is TRBV6-1 and J is TRBJ2-1; a weak D match, TRBD2 (5 bases). Per germline, CDR1 MNHNS and CDR2 SASEGT. The germline V and J ends were trimmed by 2 bases and 1 base, with 15 bases remaining between them. The CDR3 has 17 amino acids.